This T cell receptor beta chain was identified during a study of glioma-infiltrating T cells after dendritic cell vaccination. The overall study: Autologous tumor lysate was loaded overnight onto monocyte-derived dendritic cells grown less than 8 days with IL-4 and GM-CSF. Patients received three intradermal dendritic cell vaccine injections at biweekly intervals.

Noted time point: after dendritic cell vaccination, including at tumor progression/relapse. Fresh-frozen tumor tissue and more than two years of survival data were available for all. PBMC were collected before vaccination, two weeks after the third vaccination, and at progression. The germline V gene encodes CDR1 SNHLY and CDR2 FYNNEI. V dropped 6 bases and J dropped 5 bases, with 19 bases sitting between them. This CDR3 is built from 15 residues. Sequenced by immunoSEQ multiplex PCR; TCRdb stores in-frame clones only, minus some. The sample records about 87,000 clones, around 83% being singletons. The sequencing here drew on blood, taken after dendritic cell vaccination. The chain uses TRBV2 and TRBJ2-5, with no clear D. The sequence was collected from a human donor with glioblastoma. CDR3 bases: TGTGCCAGCAGAGCGAATCTCCTAGGAGAGGAGACCCAGTACTTC. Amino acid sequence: CASRANLLGEETQYF.